This paragraph covers one TCR beta chain sequence. The antigen is undetermined. The record originates from a study of STAT5B mutations in CD4+ large granular lymphocyte leukemia. Study-wide results and caveats: TRBV06-family usage was enriched in top patient clones (8/27) versus controls (2/35).

TCRdb's copy holds only in-frame clones and misses some; the assay was immunoSEQ multiplex PCR. This sample carries around 28,000 clones, roughly 74% of them seen once, and the ten largest clones take approximately 1%. V was shortened by 0 bases and J by 3 bases, with 9 bases between the two germline ends. Per the germline V gene, CDR1 is SGHRS and CDR2 is YFSETQ. CDR3 length: 15 residues. This sequence originates from a human donor in good health. The V call is TRBV5-1, the J call TRBJ2-2, with TRBD1 as a possible D gene (5 bases). What was sequenced was CD4+ T cells from blood buffy coats. CDR3: CASSLERGDTGELFF. The CDR3 DNA follows: TGCGCCAGCAGCTTGGAAAGGGGCGACACCGGGGAGCTGTTTTTT.